The 32 T cell receptor beta chains below all came from one sample that was sequenced in a study of identical twins. TCRdb processed the 5' RACE reads anew with MiXCR; each CDR3 protein has one entry. The sample lists approximately 210,000 distinct CDR3 sequences, about 6.7% occurring once. The data were also submitted as part of a second study, on T cells expressing NK-cell markers.

Specimen: CD8+ T cells sorted from blood. These receptor sequences come from a woman aged 18-29 years in good health.

This clonotype showed up just a few times. This rearrangement joins TRBV5-5 to TRBJ2-3, with D maybe TRBD2 (6 bases). Germline CDR1 SGHKS, CDR2 YYEKEE (reference sequence). Trimming pared 0 bases from V and 5 bases from J, leaving 10 bases between. The CDR3 is made up of 14 amino acids. CDR3 coding DNA: TGTGCCAGCAGCTTGGGATCCGGGGGAGATACGCAGTATTTT. It specifies CASSLGSGGDTQYF.

This clonotype was counted between two and nine times. The chain couples TRBV6-1 to TRBJ2-1; D is undetermined. The CDR3 loop spans 13 amino acids. Per the germline V gene, CDR1 is MNHNS and CDR2 is SASEGT. Trimming shortened V by 4 bases and J by 4 bases, and 8 bases separated the two germline ends. As DNA, the CDR3 is TGTGCCAGCAGTGCCACGATTTACAATGAGCAGTTCTTC. Translated: CASSATIYNEQFF.

In its sample, this clonotype was seen once. The chain recombines TRBV5-6 with TRBJ1-3; D is unresolved. The germline gives CDR1 SGHDT, CDR2 YYEEEE. The CDR3 spans 15 residues. V lost 8 bases, J lost 0 bases, and 15 bases lay in between. CDR3 DNA sequence: TGTGCCAGGGGCCCCGGGCTGGTCTCTGGAAACACCATATATTTT. Protein: CARGPGLVSGNTIYF.

This clonotype occurred a few times. V usage is TRBV11-2 and J usage is TRBJ2-1, with TRBD1 matching 10 bases. The CDR3 totals 17 residues. Germline V gene lookup returns CDR1 SGHAT and CDR2 FQNNGV. V was pared by 4 bases and J by 6 bases, with 12 bases of the junction left unmatched. The CDR3 DNA follows: TGTGCCAGCAGCTCACCCGGCGGACAGGGGGTGGGCAATGAGCAGTTCTTC. It encodes CASSSPGGQGVGNEQFF.

V usage is TRBV9 and J usage is TRBJ1-1, with a tentative D call TRBD1 (5 bases). Trimming removed 4 bases from V and 0 bases from J, with 13 bases in between. Germline V gene sequence: CDR1 SGDLS, CDR2 YYNGEE. CDR3 length: 15 residues. The CDR3 nucleotides read TGTGCCAGCAGCTCGGGAGGACATTTGAACACTGAAGCTTTCTTT. Translation: CASSSGGHLNTEAFF.

This clonotype was recorded many times. The V gene is TRBV12-3 or TRBV12-4, the J gene TRBJ1-2; maybe TRBD1 (6 bases). The V end lost 6 bases, the J end lost 6 bases, and 11 bases lay between the germline ends. CDR3 length: 12 residues. CDR3 coding DNA: TGTGCCAGCAGATACAGGGCAAATGGCTACACCTTC. Amino acids: CASRYRANGYTF.

This clonotype was seen a few times. The chain links TRBV12-5 to TRBJ2-2; 11 bases map to TRBD2. Germline CDR1 is LGHNT and CDR2 is FRNRAP. Trimming at V came to 4 bases and at J to 2 bases, leaving 12 bases not matched to a gene. There are 19 residues in the CDR3. The CDR3 DNA sequence: TGTGCTAGTGGTTCGCACTCCCTAGCGGGAGGACCTAACACCGGGGAGCTGTTTTTT. Encoded protein: CASGSHSLAGGPNTGELFF.

The rearrangement joins TRBV7-9 to TRBJ2-7, with unresolved D. CDR1 and CDR2 (germline): SEHNR, FQNEAQ (reference sequence). This CDR3 has 12 residues. The V gene lost 4 bases and the J gene lost 3 bases, with 7 bases spanning the gap. The CDR3 here is CASSSHRYEQYF. CDR3 DNA: TGTGCCAGCAGCTCACACCGCTACGAGCAGTACTTC.

The chain joins TRBV7-9 to TRBJ2-7; possibly TRBD1 for D (5 bases). This CDR3 is 14 amino acids long. V gave up 1 base and J gave up 4 bases, with 11 bases separating them. The V gene's germline CDR1 is SEHNR and CDR2 FQNEAQ (reference sequence). CDR3 sequence: CASSLEFRGYEQYF. CDR3 nucleotide sequence: TGTGCCAGCAGCTTAGAGTTTAGGGGATACGAGCAGTACTTC. Looking up the rest from reference TRBV7-9 and TRBJ2-7 gives the full variable domain: DTGVSQNPRHKITKRGQNVTFRCDPISEHNRLYWYRQTLGQGPEFLTYFQNEAQLEKSRLLSDRFSAERPKGSFSTLEIQRTEQGDSAMYLCASSLEFRGYEQYFGPGTRLTVT.

This clonotype has a handful of counts. The V and J genes are TRBV29-1 and TRBJ2-3; D is unclear. This CDR3 is 13 amino acids long. Germline CDR1 is SQVTM and CDR2 is ANQGSEA. The ends were cut back, 5 bases at V and 0 bases at J, with 9 bases in the middle. This chain's CDR3 is CSVRGESTDTQYF. Written as DNA, the CDR3 is TGCAGCGTTCGCGGTGAGAGCACAGATACGCAGTATTTT.

In its sample, this clonotype was seen a few times. The chain joins TRBV9 to TRBJ2-7; 9 bases fit TRBD2. The CDR3 runs 14 residues. J lost 5 bases, V lost 4 bases, and 7 bases had no gene match. The germline gives CDR1 SGDLS, CDR2 YYNGEE. This CDR3 is CASSSGGLAHEQYF. The CDR3 region has the DNA TGTGCCAGCAGCTCCGGGGGACTAGCCCACGAGCAGTACTTC.

Concerning this clonotype itself: The junction shows a germline mismatch at one end, possibly a read error. The chain has TRBV10-1 and TRBJ2-1; D possibly corresponds to TRBD2 (7 bases). Germline lookup yields CDR1 WNHNN and CDR2 SYGVQD (reference sequence). The CDR3 extends over 15 amino acids. The CDR3 DNA reads as TGCGCCAGCAGTGACCCCGGGGGGCCCGACAATGAGCATTTCTTC. It yields the protein CASSDPGGPDNEHFF.

This clonotype was recorded a few times. V usage is TRBV12-5 and J usage is TRBJ2-7; D is unresolved. Between the trimmed V and J ends, which lost 1 base and 2 bases, there was a span of 12 bases. The CDR3 sequence is 15 residues long. Looked up from germline, CDR1 is LGHNT and CDR2 is FRNRAP. For the CDR3, the DNA is TGTGCTAGTGGTTTGGGGAGACTCGACACCTACGAGCAGTACTTC. Its protein is CASGLGRLDTYEQYF. Complete variable domain (other parts from reference TRBV12-5 and TRBJ2-7): DARVTQTPRHKVTEMGQEVTMRCQPILGHNTVFWYRQTMMQGLELLAYFRNRAPLDDSGMPKDRFSAEMPDATLATLKIQPSEPRDSAVYFCASGLGRLDTYEQYFGPGTRLTVT.

This clonotype was observed many times. The V call is TRBV7-9, the J call TRBJ1-6; D is unresolved. CDR3 length: 15 residues. Between the trimmed V and J ends, which lost 5 bases and 3 bases, there was a span of 11 bases. Germline V CDR1 and CDR2: SEHNR, FQNEAQ (reference sequence). This chain's CDR3 is CASSQNYLYNSPLHF. CDR3 in DNA: TGTGCCAGCAGCCAGAACTACCTCTATAATTCACCCCTCCACTTT.

By sample share, this clonotype is medium-sized (0.01 to 0.1%). This sequence joins TRBV5-5 and TRBJ1-5; no clear D gene. Germline V gene lookup returns CDR1 SGHKS and CDR2 YYEKEE (reference sequence). The CDR3 consists of 13 residues. V was pared by 4 bases and J by 6 bases, with 11 bases between. The CDR3 coding sequence is TGTGCCAGCAGCCCCCGGGCAGGTCAGCCCCAGCATTTT. This translates into CASSPRAGQPQHF.

This clonotype showed up just a few times. The chain employs TRBV5-1 and TRBJ2-3; TRBD2 aligns across 13 bases. This CDR3 is 23 amino acids long. The V segment lost 4 bases and the J segment 0 bases; nucleotides outside the gene matches: 23. Germline lookup yields CDR1 SGHRS and CDR2 YFSETQ. CDR3 DNA sequence: TGCGCCAGCAGCCCAGGCCCTAAGACGTGGACTAGCGGGAGTGTCACCAGCACAGATACGCAGTATTTT. Its protein is CASSPGPKTWTSGSVTSTDTQYF.

For the CDR3, the DNA is TGCGCCAGCAGCAGTCAGTTAGCGGGAAGCTCCTACAATGAGCAGTTCTTC. This gives the protein CASSSQLAGSSYNEQFF. V gene TRBV10-2 combines with J gene TRBJ2-1; 8 bases are shared with TRBD2. CDR3 size: 17 residues. In germline, CDR1 is WSHSY, CDR2 SAAADI. V shed 6 bases and J 0 bases; nucleotides not matched to a gene: 10.

This clonotype was picked up a small number of times. The chain employs TRBV20-1 and TRBJ2-3; D might be TRBD2 (6 bases). The CDR3 covers 13 residues. V lost 1 base and J lost 10, with 15 bases in between. Per germline, CDR1 DFQATT and CDR2 SNEGSKA (reference sequence). The CDR3 sequence is CSARGLGKDAQYF. The CDR3 nucleotides read TGCAGTGCTAGAGGACTAGGGAAGGATGCGCAGTATTTT.

This clonotype has ten or more counts. This chain uses TRBV3-1 with TRBJ1-1; D is unresolved. Germline-derived CDR1 and CDR2 are LGHDT and YNNKEL (reference sequence). The CDR3 extends over 11 amino acids. Trimming cost V 6 bases and J 8 bases, with 10 bases left between them. CDR3 sequence: CASRGSWEAFF. The CDR3 nucleotides read TGTGCCAGCAGAGGAAGTTGGGAAGCTTTCTTT.

This clonotype came up a few times. The chain recombines TRBV15 with TRBJ1-2; 8 nucleotides agree with TRBD1. The CDR3 loop spans 15 amino acids. V lost 4 bases and J lost 6; bases outside the gene matches: 10. Germline V gene data show CDR1 as LNHNV and CDR2 as YYDKDF (reference sequence). The CDR3 region has the DNA TGTGCCACCAGCATCAGGGGGCAATCAGTGGATGGCTACACCTTC. Its translation: CATSIRGQSVDGYTF.

This clonotype was picked up a small number of times. J is TRBJ2-1 and V is TRBV7-8; the match to TRBD1 covers 12 bases. Germline V gene data show CDR1 as SGHVS and CDR2 as FQNEAQ. V gave up 3 bases and J gave up 7 bases; unmatched junction bases: 4. There are 15 residues in the CDR3. CDR3 region: CASSLGQGALNEQFF. CDR3 DNA sequence: TGTGCCAGCAGCTTGGGACAGGGGGCGCTGAATGAGCAGTTCTTC.

The V and J genes are TRBV11-2 and TRBJ2-2; 9 bases are a match to TRBD2. Germline assignment: CDR1 SGHAT and CDR2 FQNNGV. CDR3 length: 16 amino acids. The J segment lost 5 bases and the V segment lost 3 bases, leaving 7 bases of the junction unmatched. CDR3 protein: CASSFFAGGFTGELFF. The CDR3 nucleotides are TGTGCCAGCAGCTTTTTCGCGGGAGGGTTTACCGGGGAGCTGTTTTTT.

J is TRBJ2-5 and V is TRBV2; no clear D. V was cut by 7 bases and J by 5 bases, with 5 bases left in between. The CDR3 contains 10 residues. Germline lookup yields CDR1 SNHLY and CDR2 FYNNEI. The CDR3 DNA follows: TGTGCCAGCAAACAGGAGACCCAGTACTTC. This encodes CASKQETQYF.

This clonotype was counted ten times or more. The chain links TRBV12-3 or TRBV12-4 to TRBJ2-7; weak D call: TRBD2 (5 bases). Trimming took off 3 bases at V and 3 bases at J, with 12 bases between the two ends. There are 14 residues in the CDR3. This CDR3 reads CASSLGNGGYEQYF. The CDR3 DNA reads as TGTGCCAGCAGTTTGGGTAACGGAGGCTACGAGCAGTACTTC.

This clonotype was recorded at least ten times. The rearrangement uses TRBV12-3 or TRBV12-4 and TRBJ2-5; D is ambiguous. The CDR3 is 12 residues long. V lost 4 bases and J 7 bases, leaving 10 bases between the germline ends. The CDR3 protein is CASSSQIGTQYF. CDR3 bases: TGTGCCAGCAGTTCCCAGATAGGGACCCAGTACTTC.

This clonotype was found a few times. The genes are TRBV6-5 and TRBJ2-1, with a tentative D call TRBD1 (5 bases). Germline CDR1 is MNHEY and CDR2 is SVGAGI. V dropped 2 bases and J dropped 4 bases, with 12 bases sitting between them. This CDR3 has 15 amino acids. The DNA for the CDR3 is TGTGCCAGCAGTTACGACGCTACAGGTTACAATGAGCAGTTCTTC. Translated, it gives CASSYDATGYNEQFF.

This clonotype was seen repeatedly, ten times or more. DNA for the CDR3: TGTGCCAGCAGTGCGAGCTCCTACGAGCAGTACTTC. It encodes CASSASSYEQYF. V usage is TRBV12-3 or TRBV12-4 and J usage is TRBJ2-7; no clear D gene. The CDR3 is made up of 12 amino acids. V gave up 5 bases and J gave up 0 bases, with 5 bases separating them.

This clonotype came up many times. This chain links TRBV6-2 or TRBV6-3 with TRBJ2-1, with 9 bases aligning to TRBD2. J gave up 8 bases and V 10 bases, and 12 bases lay outside the gene matches. Germline values: CDR1 MNHEY, CDR2 SVGEGT. The CDR3 is 14 residues long. The chain's CDR3 is CAIRLGGRGHEQFF. DNA for the CDR3: TGTGCCATCCGTCTGGGCGGGAGGGGGCATGAGCAGTTCTTC.

In this sample, this clonotype turned up many times. The chain couples TRBV6-5 to TRBJ2-3, with D perhaps TRBD2 (5 bases). Trimming removed 5 bases from V and 5 bases from J, with 11 bases in between. There are 13 residues in the CDR3. Germline values: CDR1 MNHEY, CDR2 SVGAGI. This chain's CDR3 is CASSNPREDTQYF. The CDR3, as DNA: TGTGCCAGCAGTAACCCTCGGGAAGATACGCAGTATTTT.

This clonotype has a count of ten or more. The chain couples TRBV29-1 to TRBJ1-1; a weak D match, TRBD1 (6 bases). Trimming stripped 5 bases from V and 3 bases from J, with 10 bases between. The V gene's germline CDR1 is SQVTM and CDR2 ANQGSEA. This CDR3 is 12 amino acids long. The CDR3 loop reads CSVRDRYTEAFF. The DNA for the CDR3 is TGCAGCGTTCGCGACAGGTACACTGAAGCTTTCTTT.

The J gene is TRBJ2-1, the V gene TRBV19; 9 bases fit TRBD2. The CDR3 has 15 amino acids. Germline CDR1 and CDR2: LNHDA and SQIVND (reference sequence). Trimming at V came to 3 bases and at J to 4 bases, leaving 4 bases not matched to a gene. CDR3 sequence reads: CASSIRAGGYNEQFF. Here the CDR3 DNA reads TGTGCCAGTAGTATCAGGGCGGGAGGGTACAATGAGCAGTTCTTC. Based on the CDR3 plus reference TRBV19 and TRBJ2-1, the full variable domain is DGGITQSPKYLFRKEGQNVTLSCEQNLNHDAMYWYRQDPGQGLRLIYYSQIVNDFQKGDIAEGYSVSREKKESFPLTVTSAQKNPTAFYLCASSIRAGGYNEQFFGPGTRLTVL.

This clonotype came up many times. The chain couples TRBV3-1 to TRBJ2-5, with unresolved D. Trimming took 2 bases from V and 3 from J, leaving 7 bases between them. CDR1 LGHDT and CDR2 YNNKEL come from the germline V gene (reference sequence). The CDR3 length is 13 residues. CDR3 in amino acids: CASSQRLEETQYF. The CDR3 DNA reads as TGTGCCAGCAGCCAACGACTGGAAGAGACCCAGTACTTC.